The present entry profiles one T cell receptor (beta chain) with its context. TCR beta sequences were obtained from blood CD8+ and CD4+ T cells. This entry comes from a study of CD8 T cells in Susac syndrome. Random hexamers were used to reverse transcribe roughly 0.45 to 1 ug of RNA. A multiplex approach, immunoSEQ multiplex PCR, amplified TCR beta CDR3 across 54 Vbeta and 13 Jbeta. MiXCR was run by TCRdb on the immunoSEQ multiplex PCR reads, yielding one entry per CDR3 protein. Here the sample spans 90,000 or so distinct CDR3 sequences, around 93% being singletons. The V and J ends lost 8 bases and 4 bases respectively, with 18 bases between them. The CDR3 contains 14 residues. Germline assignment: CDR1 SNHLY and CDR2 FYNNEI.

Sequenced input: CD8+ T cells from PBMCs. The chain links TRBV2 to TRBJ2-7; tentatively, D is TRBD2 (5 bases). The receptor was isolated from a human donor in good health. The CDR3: CASLGPSRGYEQYF. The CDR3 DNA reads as TGTGCCAGCTTAGGACCGTCACGAGGGTACGAGCAGTACTTC. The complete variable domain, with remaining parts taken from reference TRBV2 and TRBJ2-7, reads EPEVTQTPSHQVTQMGQEVILRCVPISNHLYFYWYRQILGQKVEFLVSFYNNEISEKSEIFDDQFSVERPDGSNFTLKIRSTKLEDSAMYFCASLGPSRGYEQYFGPGTRLTVT.